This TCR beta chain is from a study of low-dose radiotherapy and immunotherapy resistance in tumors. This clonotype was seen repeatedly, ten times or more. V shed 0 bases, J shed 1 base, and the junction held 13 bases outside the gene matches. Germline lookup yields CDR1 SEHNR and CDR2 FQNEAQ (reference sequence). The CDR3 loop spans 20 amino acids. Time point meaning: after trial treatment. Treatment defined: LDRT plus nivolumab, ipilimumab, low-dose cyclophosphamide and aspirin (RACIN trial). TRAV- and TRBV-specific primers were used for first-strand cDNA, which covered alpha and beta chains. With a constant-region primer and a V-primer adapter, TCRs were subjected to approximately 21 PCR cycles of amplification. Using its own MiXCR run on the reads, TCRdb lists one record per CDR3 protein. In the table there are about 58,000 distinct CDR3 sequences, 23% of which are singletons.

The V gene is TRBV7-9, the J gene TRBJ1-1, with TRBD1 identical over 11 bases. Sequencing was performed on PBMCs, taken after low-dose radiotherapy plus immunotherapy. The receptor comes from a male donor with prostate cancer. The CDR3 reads CASSLAGGQGALRQNTEAFF. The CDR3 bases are TGTGCCAGCAGCTTAGCGGGCGGACAGGGGGCCCTTAGGCAGAACACTGAAGCTTTCTTT.